These 7 T cell receptor beta chains were all obtained from the same sample, sequenced in a study of T cell repertoires in cytomegalovirus infection. TCRdb passed the reads through MiXCR, listing each CDR3 protein once. The table records some 680,000 distinct CDR3 sequences, approximately 34% of them present only once. The sample comprised PBMCs. Source of these receptors: a human donor in good health (CMV status not recorded). Some clones in this sample may be carry-over from other donors' samples.

A single count supports this clonotype. The chain recombines TRBV6-1 with TRBJ2-3; perhaps TRBD1 as D (5 bases). V was pared by 2 bases and J by 1 base, with 10 bases between. This CDR3 has 15 amino acids. Per the germline V gene, CDR1 is MNHNS and CDR2 is SASEGT. In nucleotides, the CDR3 is TGTGCCAGCAGTGAAAGGGGATTAGGCACAGATACGCAGTATTTT. Encoded protein: CASSERGLGTDTQYF.

As concerns this clonotype: Mismatch with germline at one junction end may stem from a read error. The chain combines TRBV7-6 with TRBJ2-1; TRBD2 matches 7 bases. The germline CDR1 and CDR2 sequences are SGHVS and FNYEAQ. The CDR3 extends over 16 amino acids. CDR3 nucleotide sequence: TGTGCCAGCAGCTTAGCGGTTAGCGGGCTCCTCAATGAGCAGTTCTTT. This encodes CASSLAVSGLLNEQFF.

This clonotype has just a few counts. This chain connects TRBV5-4 to TRBJ1-1, with 7 bases matching TRBD1. Germline V gene lookup returns CDR1 SGHNT and CDR2 YYREEE (reference sequence). Germline trimming cut 4 bases from V and 1 base from J; bases unmatched to any gene: 7. The CDR3 is made up of 15 amino acids. The CDR3 loop is CASSREGASNTEAFF. In DNA, the CDR3 is TGTGCCAGCAGCCGCGAGGGGGCTTCGAACACTGAAGCTTTCTTT.

The table lists this clonotype with a few counts. The chain joins TRBV2 to TRBJ1-5; possible D gene TRBD1, 6 bases. The CDR3 is 16 residues long. The germline V gene encodes CDR1 SNHLY and CDR2 FYNNEI. V lost 8 bases, J lost 4 bases, and 21 bases lay in between. Here the CDR3 DNA reads TGTGCCAGCCTCGGCGAAGAAACAGGGCCGAATCAGCCCCAGCATTTT. It encodes CASLGEETGPNQPQHF.

This clonotype was seen a handful of times. This chain joins TRBV12-3 or TRBV12-4 and TRBJ1-5; TRBD1 agrees at 7 bases. The CDR3 extends over 16 amino acids. Trimming cost V 5 bases and J 3 bases; bases outside gene matches: 10. CDR3 amino acids: CASSPPRQGYNQPQHF. DNA for the CDR3: TGTGCCAGCAGTCCCCCACGACAGGGTTACAATCAGCCCCAGCATTTT.

V is TRBV12-3 or TRBV12-4 and J is TRBJ2-5; the D gene could be TRBD1 or TRBD2 (5 bases each). V gave up 5 bases and J gave up 5 bases, with 21 bases separating them. The CDR3 has 16 amino acids. The CDR3 DNA reads as TGTGCCAGCAGTCTCGGACCCGGGACGATGGGGGAGACCCAGTACTTC. It codes for CASSLGPGTMGETQYF.

The chain combines TRBV19 with TRBJ1-1, with D possibly matching TRBD1 (5 bases). The ends were cut back, 3 bases at V and 0 bases at J, with 17 bases in the middle. The CDR3 consists of 17 residues. Germline V lookup: CDR1 LNHDA, CDR2 SQIVND (reference sequence). The CDR3 nucleotides are TGTGCCAGTAGTATCTCCCGGGGCAGGCGCTTGAACACTGAAGCTTTCTTT. It yields the protein CASSISRGRRLNTEAFF. The full variable domain, with the rest looked up from reference TRBV19 and TRBJ1-1, is DGGITQSPKYLFRKEGQNVTLSCEQNLNHDAMYWYRQDPGQGLRLIYYSQIVNDFQKGDIAEGYSVSREKKESFPLTVTSAQKNPTAFYLCASSISRGRRLNTEAFFGQGTRLTVV.